The sequence of this T cell receptor beta chain was determined in a study of T cell responses to AZD1222 COVID-19 vaccine. The protocol was immunoSEQ multiplex PCR, while the TCRdb copy is restricted to in-frame clones and leaves out a portion. The data hold 77,000 or so clones, with 91% observed a single time. CDR1 is MNHEY, CDR2 SVGAGI, per germline. With 2 bases clipped from V and 3 bases from J, the junction kept 4 bases outside the gene matches. CDR3 length: 14 amino acids. Remarks on this clone: This sample also contains other DNA sequences that code for the same CDR3.

The sequence came from an adult who received the AZD1222 COVID-19 vaccine. The source material was peripheral blood, sampled 28 days after the second AZD1222 dose. The chain couples TRBV6-5 to TRBJ2-7, with 7 positions matching TRBD1. CDR3 bases: TGTGCCAGCAGTTACAGCGCAGGGGGCTACGAGCAGTACTTC. It is translated as CASSYSAGGYEQYF.